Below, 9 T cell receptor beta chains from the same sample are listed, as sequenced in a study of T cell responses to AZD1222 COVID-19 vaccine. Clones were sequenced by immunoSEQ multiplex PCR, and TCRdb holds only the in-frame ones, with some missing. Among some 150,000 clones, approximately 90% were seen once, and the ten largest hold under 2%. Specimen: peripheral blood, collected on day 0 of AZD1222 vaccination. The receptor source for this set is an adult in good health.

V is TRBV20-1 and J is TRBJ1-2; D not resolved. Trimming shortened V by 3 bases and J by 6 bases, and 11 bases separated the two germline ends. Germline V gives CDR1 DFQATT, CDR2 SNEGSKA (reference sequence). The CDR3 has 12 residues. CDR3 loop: CSASTLLDGYTF. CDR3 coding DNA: TGCAGTGCTAGTACACTATTGGATGGCTACACCTTC.

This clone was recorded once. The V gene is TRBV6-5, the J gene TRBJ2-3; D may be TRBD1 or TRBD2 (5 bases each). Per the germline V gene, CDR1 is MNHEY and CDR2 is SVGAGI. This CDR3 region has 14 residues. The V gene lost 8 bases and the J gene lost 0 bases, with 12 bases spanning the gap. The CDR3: CASRSRESTDTQYF. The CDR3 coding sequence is TGTGCCAGCCGGAGCAGGGAGAGCACAGATACGCAGTATTTT.

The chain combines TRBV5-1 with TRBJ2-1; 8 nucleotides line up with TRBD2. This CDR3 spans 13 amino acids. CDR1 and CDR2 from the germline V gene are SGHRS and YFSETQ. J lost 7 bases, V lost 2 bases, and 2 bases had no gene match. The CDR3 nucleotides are TGCGCCAGCAGCTTCGGGGGGGTGAATGAGCAGTTCTTC. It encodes CASSFGGVNEQFF.

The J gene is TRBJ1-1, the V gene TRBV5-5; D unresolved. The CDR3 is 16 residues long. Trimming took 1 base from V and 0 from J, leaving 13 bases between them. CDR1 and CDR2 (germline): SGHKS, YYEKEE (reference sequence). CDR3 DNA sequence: TGTGCCAGCAGCTTGTTAGGCGCACCAATGAACACTGAAGCTTTCTTT. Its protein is CASSLLGAPMNTEAFF.

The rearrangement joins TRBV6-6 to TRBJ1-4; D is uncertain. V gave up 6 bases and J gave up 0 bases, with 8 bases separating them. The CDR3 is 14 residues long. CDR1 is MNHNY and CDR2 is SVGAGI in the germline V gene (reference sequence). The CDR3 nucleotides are TGTGCCAGCAGCCCGAGCGCAACTAATGAAAAACTGTTTTTT. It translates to CASSPSATNEKLFF.

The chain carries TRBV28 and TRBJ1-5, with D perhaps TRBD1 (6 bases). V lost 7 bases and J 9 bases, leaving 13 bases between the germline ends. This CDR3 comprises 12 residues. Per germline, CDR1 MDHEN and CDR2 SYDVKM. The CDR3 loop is CASNPQGTPQHF. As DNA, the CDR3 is TGTGCCAGCAACCCACAGGGAACGCCCCAGCATTTT. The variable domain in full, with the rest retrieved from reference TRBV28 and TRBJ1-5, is DVKVTQSSRYLVKRTGEKVFLECVQDMDHENMFWYRQDPGLGLRLIYFSYDVKMKEKGDIPEGYSVSREKKERFSLILESASTNQTSMYLCASNPQGTPQHFGDGTRLSIL.

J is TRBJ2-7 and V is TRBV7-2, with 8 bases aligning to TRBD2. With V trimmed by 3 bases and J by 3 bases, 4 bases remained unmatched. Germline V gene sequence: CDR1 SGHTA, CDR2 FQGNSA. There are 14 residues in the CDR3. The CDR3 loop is CASSFGGGYYEQYF. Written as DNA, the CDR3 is TGTGCCAGCAGCTTTGGCGGGGGGTACTACGAGCAGTACTTC.

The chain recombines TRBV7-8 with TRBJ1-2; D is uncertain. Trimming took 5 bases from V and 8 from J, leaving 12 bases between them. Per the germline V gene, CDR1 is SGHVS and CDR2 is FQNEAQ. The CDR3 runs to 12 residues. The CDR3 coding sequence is TGTGCCAGCAGCCCGGACGCGGGAGGCTACACCTTC. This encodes CASSPDAGGYTF.

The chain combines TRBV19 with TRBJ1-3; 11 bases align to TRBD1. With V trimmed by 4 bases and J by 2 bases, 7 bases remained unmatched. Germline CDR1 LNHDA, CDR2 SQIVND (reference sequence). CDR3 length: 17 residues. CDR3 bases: TGTGCCAGTAGTACCCGGACAGGGGGCGAAGCTGGAAACACCATATATTTT. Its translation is CASSTRTGGEAGNTIYF.